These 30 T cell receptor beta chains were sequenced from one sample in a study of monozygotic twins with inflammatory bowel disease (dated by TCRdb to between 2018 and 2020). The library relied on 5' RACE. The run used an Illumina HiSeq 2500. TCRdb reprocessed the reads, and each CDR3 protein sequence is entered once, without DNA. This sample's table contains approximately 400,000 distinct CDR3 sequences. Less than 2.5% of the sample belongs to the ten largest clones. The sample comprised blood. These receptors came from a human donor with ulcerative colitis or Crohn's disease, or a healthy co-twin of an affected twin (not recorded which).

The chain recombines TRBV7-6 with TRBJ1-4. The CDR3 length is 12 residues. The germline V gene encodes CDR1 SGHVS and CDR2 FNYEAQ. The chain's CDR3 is CAPKATNEKLFF.

The CDR3 loop is CASSELGETQYF. V usage is TRBV2 and J usage is TRBJ2-5. The CDR3 is 12 amino acids. Germline CDR1 is SNHLY and CDR2 is FYNNEI. Using reference TRBV2 and TRBJ2-5 for the parts outside the CDR3, the full variable domain is EPEVTQTPSHQVTQMGQEVILRCVPISNHLYFYWYRQILGQKVEFLVSFYNNEISEKSEIFDDQFSVERPDGSNFTLKIRSTKLEDSAMYFCASSELGETQYFGPGTRLLVL.

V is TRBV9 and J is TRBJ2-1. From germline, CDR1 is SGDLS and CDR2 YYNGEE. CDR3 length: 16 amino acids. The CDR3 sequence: CASSVAIGDRYNEQFF.

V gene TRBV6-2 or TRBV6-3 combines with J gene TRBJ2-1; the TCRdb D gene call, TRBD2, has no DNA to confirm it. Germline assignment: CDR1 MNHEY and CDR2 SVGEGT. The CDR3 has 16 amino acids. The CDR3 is CASSPPRLAGVDEQFF.

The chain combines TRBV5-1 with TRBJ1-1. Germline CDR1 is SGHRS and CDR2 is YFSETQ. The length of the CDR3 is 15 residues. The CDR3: CASRKEMEGWTEAFF.

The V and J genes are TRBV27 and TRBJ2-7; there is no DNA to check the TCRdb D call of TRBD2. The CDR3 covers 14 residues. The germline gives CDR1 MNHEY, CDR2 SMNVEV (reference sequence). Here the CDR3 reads CASSAGLPSYEQYF.

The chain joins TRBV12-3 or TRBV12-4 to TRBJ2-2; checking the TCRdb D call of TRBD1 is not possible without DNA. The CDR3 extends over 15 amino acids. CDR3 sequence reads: CASSPVRAGTGELFF.

The CDR3 spells CSASSTGVHRNTEAFF. The chain is built from TRBV20-1 and TRBJ1-1; absent DNA, TCRdb's TRBD1 call cannot be checked. Germline-derived CDR1 and CDR2 are DFQATT and SNEGSKA (reference sequence). This CDR3 has 16 residues.

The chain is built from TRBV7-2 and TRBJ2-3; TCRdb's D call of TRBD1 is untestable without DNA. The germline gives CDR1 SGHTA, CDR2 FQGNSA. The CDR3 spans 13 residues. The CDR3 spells CASSTPGADTQYF.

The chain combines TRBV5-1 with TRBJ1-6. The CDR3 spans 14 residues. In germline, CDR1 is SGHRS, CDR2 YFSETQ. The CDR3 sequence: CASSLDMNNSPLHF. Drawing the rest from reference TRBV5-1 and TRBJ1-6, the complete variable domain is KAGVTQTPRYLIKTRGQQVTLSCSPISGHRSVSWYQQTPGQGLQFLFEYFSETQRNKGNFPGRFSGRQFSNSRSEMNVSTLELGDSALYLCASSLDMNNSPLHFGNGTRLTVT.

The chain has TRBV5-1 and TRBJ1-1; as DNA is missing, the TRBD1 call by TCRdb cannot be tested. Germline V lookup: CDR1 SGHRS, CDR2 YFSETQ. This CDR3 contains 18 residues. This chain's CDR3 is CASSLGGQGDLMNTEAFF.

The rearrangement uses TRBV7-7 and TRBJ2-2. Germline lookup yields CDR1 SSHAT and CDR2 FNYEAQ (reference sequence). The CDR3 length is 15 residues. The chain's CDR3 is CASSLGHLNTGELFF. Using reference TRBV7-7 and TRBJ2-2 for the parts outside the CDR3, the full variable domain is GAGVSQSPRYKVTKRGQDVTLRCDPISSHATLYWYQQALGQGPEFLTYFNYEAQPDKSGLPSDRFSAERPEGSISTLTIQRTEQRDSAMYRCASSLGHLNTGELFFGEGSRLTVL.

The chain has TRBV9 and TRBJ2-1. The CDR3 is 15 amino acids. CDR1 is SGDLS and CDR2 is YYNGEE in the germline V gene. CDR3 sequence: CASSIRLESYNEQFF.

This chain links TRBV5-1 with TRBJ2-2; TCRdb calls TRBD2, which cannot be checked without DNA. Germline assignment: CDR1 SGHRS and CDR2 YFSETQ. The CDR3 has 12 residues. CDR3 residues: CASREGFGELFF.

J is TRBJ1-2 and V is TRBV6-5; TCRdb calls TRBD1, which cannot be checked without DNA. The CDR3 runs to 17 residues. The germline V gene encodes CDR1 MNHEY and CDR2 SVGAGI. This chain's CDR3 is CASSYFRDRGSNYGYTF.

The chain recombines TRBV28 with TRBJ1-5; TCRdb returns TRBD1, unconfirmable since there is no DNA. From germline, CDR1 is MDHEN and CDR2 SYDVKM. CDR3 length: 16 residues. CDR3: CASSFNRKIGNQPQHF. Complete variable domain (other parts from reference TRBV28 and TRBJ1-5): DVKVTQSSRYLVKRTGEKVFLECVQDMDHENMFWYRQDPGLGLRLIYFSYDVKMKEKGDIPEGYSVSREKKERFSLILESASTNQTSMYLCASSFNRKIGNQPQHFGDGTRLSIL.

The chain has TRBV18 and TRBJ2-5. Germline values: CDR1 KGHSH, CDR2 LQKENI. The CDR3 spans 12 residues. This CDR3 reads CASSPVLETQYF.

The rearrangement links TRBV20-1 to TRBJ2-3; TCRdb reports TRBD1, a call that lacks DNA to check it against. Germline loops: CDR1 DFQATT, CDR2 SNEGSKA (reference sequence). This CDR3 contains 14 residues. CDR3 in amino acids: CSALAGVGTDTQYF.

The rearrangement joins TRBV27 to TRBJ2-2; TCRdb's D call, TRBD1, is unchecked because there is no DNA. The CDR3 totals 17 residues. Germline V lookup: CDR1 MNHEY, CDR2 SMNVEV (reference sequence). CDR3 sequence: CASRSMGGQANTGELFF.

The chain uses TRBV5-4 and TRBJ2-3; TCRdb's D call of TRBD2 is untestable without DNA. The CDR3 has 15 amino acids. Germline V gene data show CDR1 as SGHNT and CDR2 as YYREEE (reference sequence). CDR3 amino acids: CASSWKLAGGSNTYF.

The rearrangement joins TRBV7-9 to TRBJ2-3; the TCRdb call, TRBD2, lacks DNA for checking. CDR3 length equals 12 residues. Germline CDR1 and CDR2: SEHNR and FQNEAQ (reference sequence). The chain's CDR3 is CASSFSSDIRYF.

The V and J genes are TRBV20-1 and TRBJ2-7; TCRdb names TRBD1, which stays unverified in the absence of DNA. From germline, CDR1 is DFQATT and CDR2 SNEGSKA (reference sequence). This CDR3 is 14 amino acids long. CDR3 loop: CSARGPQGPYEQYF.

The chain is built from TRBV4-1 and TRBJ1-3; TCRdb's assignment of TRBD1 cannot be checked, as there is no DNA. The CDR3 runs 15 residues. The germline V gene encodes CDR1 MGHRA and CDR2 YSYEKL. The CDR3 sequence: CASSSPGQGSNTIYF.

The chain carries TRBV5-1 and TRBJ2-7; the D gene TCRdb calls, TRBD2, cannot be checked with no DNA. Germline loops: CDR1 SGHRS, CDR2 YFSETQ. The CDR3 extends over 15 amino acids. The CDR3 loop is CASSLVAGEAYEQYF.

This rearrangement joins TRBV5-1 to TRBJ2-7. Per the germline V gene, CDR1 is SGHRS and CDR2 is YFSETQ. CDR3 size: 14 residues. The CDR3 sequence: CASSLDGSTYEQYF. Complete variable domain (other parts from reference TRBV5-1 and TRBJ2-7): KAGVTQTPRYLIKTRGQQVTLSCSPISGHRSVSWYQQTPGQGLQFLFEYFSETQRNKGNFPGRFSGRQFSNSRSEMNVSTLELGDSALYLCASSLDGSTYEQYFGPGTRLTVT.

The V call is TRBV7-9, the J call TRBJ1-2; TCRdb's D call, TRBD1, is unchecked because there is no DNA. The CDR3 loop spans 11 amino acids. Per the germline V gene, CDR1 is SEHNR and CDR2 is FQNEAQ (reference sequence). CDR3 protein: CASPKGDGYTF.

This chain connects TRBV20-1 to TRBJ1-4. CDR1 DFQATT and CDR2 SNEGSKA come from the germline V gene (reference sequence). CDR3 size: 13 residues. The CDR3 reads CSARHRTDEKLFF.

CDR3 residues: CSARARTQETEQFF. V usage is TRBV20-1 and J usage is TRBJ2-1. The CDR3 is 14 residues long. From germline, CDR1 is DFQATT and CDR2 SNEGSKA (reference sequence).

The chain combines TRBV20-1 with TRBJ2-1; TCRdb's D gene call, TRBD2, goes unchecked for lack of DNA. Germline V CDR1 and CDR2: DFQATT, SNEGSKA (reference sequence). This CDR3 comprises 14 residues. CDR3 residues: CSGSPGLANGVQFF.

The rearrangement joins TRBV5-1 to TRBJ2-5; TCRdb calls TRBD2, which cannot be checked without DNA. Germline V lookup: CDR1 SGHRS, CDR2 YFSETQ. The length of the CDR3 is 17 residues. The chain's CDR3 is CASSFSSPRNLQETQYF.